This TCR beta chain was recorded in a study of molecular identifiers for immune sequencing clone quantification. Study details: In the replicates, RNA derived from approximately 20,000 or 100,000 naive CD8 cells was divided into five parts, and four were sequenced. General observations from the study: Reportedly, one cell's Jurkat TCR RNA was detected within 1,100,000 naive CD8 cells.

From approximately 20,000 to 1,000,000 sorted cells, naive CD8 libraries were generated with 10%, 30% or 50% RNA. Bulk libraries came from a prior protocol with listed TCR primers. In TCRdb, the PCR reads were re-called with MiXCR into one record per CDR3 protein. Here the sample spans fewer than 10,000 distinct CDR3 sequences, roughly 21% being singletons. The junction had 7 bases not matched to a gene; V was cut back by 5 bases and J by 5 bases. This CDR3 is built from 15 residues. Germline CDR1 and CDR2: SEHNR and FQNEAQ (reference sequence). By frequency in the sample, this clonotype is medium-sized. What it binds is not known.

The clonotype comes from a human donor in good health. Some libraries in this study had Jurkat cell RNA spiked in. This chain joins TRBV7-9 and TRBJ2-2; TRBD1 matches 8 bases. Material: naive CD8+ T cells from blood, with Jurkat cell RNA spiked in. Regarding subset: FACS-sorted CD8+CD4-CCR7+CD45RA+ naive T cells. The CDR3 DNA is TGTGCCAGCAGCCATCCGGGACAGGCAACCGGGGAGCTGTTTTTT. Encoded protein: CASSHPGQATGELFF. Filled out from reference TRBV7-9 and TRBJ2-2, the complete variable domain reads DTGVSQNPRHKITKRGQNVTFRCDPISEHNRLYWYRQTLGQGPEFLTYFQNEAQLEKSRLLSDRFSAERPKGSFSTLEIQRTEQGDSAMYLCASSHPGQATGELFFGEGSRLTVL.